The 32 T cell receptor beta chains presented below share a single source sample, sequenced in a study of T-cell reconstitution after alpha-beta-depleted transplantation in children. Unique molecular identifiers were built into the TCRbeta library. MiXCR, run by TCRdb on the PCR reads, gives a single entry per CDR3 protein. Of 200,000 to 300,000 distinct CDR3 sequences in the sample, 20% to 30% were seen once. The material was PBMCs, mostly from graft donor cells, obtained 360 days after TCRalphabeta/CD19-depleted stem cell transplant. These receptors were taken from a female patient aged 2 to 10 who had a stem cell transplant for congenital amegakaryocytic thrombocytopenia, so the T cells may come from the graft donor.

This clonotype appeared a few times. J is TRBJ1-5 and V is TRBV6-1, with D uncertain. V lost 5 bases, J lost 3 bases, and 14 bases lay in between. Germline V lookup: CDR1 MNHNS, CDR2 SASEGT. CDR3 size: 15 residues. The CDR3 sequence: CASSLLRFPNQPQHF. CDR3 coding DNA: TGTGCCAGCAGTCTCCTTAGGTTTCCCAATCAGCCCCAGCATTTT.

The chain couples TRBV5-1 to TRBJ2-2, with TRBD2 identical over 8 bases. There are 16 residues in the CDR3. J gave up 3 bases and V 1 base, and 5 bases lay outside the gene matches. Germline CDR1 SGHRS, CDR2 YFSETQ. The CDR3 region is CASSLSPGGYTGELFF. Here the CDR3 DNA reads TGCGCCAGCAGCTTGTCTCCGGGAGGGTACACCGGGGAGCTGTTTTTT.

The chain recombines TRBV7-3 with TRBJ2-7; 8 nucleotides match TRBD2. With 5 bases clipped from V and 5 bases from J, the junction kept 11 bases outside the gene matches. The CDR3 runs 15 residues. CDR1 is SGHTA, CDR2 FQGTGA, per germline. CDR3 bases: TGTGCCAGCAGCCTGTATCCAGCGGGAGCGGACGAGCAGTACTTC. Protein: CASSLYPAGADEQYF.

J is TRBJ2-6 and V is TRBV4-2; 10 bases fit TRBD2. CDR1 and CDR2 (germline): LGHNA, YNFKEQ. Germline trimming cut 4 bases from V and 0 bases from J; bases unmatched to any gene: 15. There are 21 residues in the CDR3. This CDR3 reads CASSRVTNRLAGPSGANVLTF. In nucleotides, the CDR3 is TGTGCCAGCAGCCGCGTGACAAATCGACTAGCGGGCCCCTCTGGGGCCAACGTCCTGACTTTC.

This chain links TRBV6-1 with TRBJ2-1; 9 positions agree with TRBD2. Trimming cost V 8 bases and J 3 bases; bases outside gene matches: 5. CDR3 length: 14 amino acids. Germline assignment: CDR1 MNHNS and CDR2 SASEGT. The CDR3 DNA follows: TGTGCCAGCCAGAGACTAGCGGACTACAATGAGCAGTTCTTC. As protein: CASQRLADYNEQFF.

This chain joins TRBV6-5 and TRBJ1-2; D perhaps matches TRBD1 (5 bases). V lost 2 bases to trimming and J lost 8 bases, with 9 bases between them. Germline V gene sequence: CDR1 MNHEY, CDR2 SVGAGI. CDR3 length: 12 amino acids. The CDR3 region is CASSYVGGGYTF. DNA for the CDR3: TGTGCCAGCAGTTACGTTGGGGGGGGCTACACCTTC.

This sequence joins TRBV11-2 and TRBJ2-5; 10 nucleotides agree with TRBD1. Looked up from germline, CDR1 is SGHAT and CDR2 is FQNNGV. This CDR3 contains 16 residues. V gave up 4 bases and J gave up 2 bases; unmatched junction bases: 7. CDR3 nucleotide sequence: TGTGCCAGCAGCTCCAAGGGACAGGGGCCACAAGAGACCCAGTACTTC. It yields the protein CASSSKGQGPQETQYF.

The chain couples TRBV29-1 to TRBJ2-1; 14 positions agree with TRBD2. The CDR3 has 17 amino acids. The J segment lost 0 bases and the V segment lost 7 bases, leaving 8 bases of the junction unmatched. Germline V gene lookup returns CDR1 SQVTM and CDR2 ANQGSEA. CDR3 DNA: TGCAGCGCTGGGGGGACTAGCGGGGGCAGCTCCTACAATGAGCAGTTCTTC. Translating gives CSAGGTSGGSSYNEQFF.

As concerns this clonotype: Since a much larger clone is just one base distant, this may be a read error. This CDR3 is missing its conserved last phenylalanine or tryptophan, likely due to a read error. This chain links TRBV5-1 with TRBJ2-1, with a weak D call TRBD1 (5 bases). Between the trimmed V and J ends, which lost 4 bases and 4 bases, there was a span of 18 bases. Looked up from germline, CDR1 is SGHRS and CDR2 is YFSETQ. This CDR3 is 16 amino acids long. As DNA, the CDR3 is TGCGCCAGCAGCCTAAGCAGGGTCTACCTGTACAATGAGCAGTTCTGC. This gives the protein CASSLSRVYLYNEQFC.

This clonotype was seen only once. This chain connects TRBV28 to TRBJ2-1, with D perhaps matching TRBD2 (7 bases). The V gene's germline CDR1 is MDHEN and CDR2 SYDVKM. V lost 9 bases and J lost 7, with 22 bases in between. The CDR3 covers 15 residues. CDR3 DNA: TGTGCCAGTCTGTCCTGGGCGGGGGCTCGTAATGAGCAGTTCTTC. Amino acid sequence: CASLSWAGARNEQFF. The variable domain in full, with the rest retrieved from reference TRBV28 and TRBJ2-1, is DVKVTQSSRYLVKRTGEKVFLECVQDMDHENMFWYRQDPGLGLRLIYFSYDVKMKEKGDIPEGYSVSREKKERFSLILESASTNQTSMYLCASLSWAGARNEQFFGPGTRLTVL.

This clonotype was counted only a few times. J is TRBJ1-2 and V is TRBV2; D is uncertain. V was pared by 7 bases and J by 5 bases, with 5 bases between. Germline loops: CDR1 SNHLY, CDR2 FYNNEI. The CDR3 consists of 10 residues. CDR3 sequence reads: CASTRYGYTF. CDR3 bases: TGTGCCAGCACCCGATATGGCTACACCTTC.

The V call is TRBV20-1, the J call TRBJ2-7; D tentatively fits TRBD1 or TRBD2 (5 bases each). V lost 5 bases, J lost 3 bases, and 17 bases lay in between. Germline V gives CDR1 DFQATT, CDR2 SNEGSKA (reference sequence). This CDR3 spans 14 amino acids. CDR3 region: CSARDGLKFYEQYF. The CDR3 region has the DNA TGCAGTGCTCGGGACGGTCTCAAATTCTACGAGCAGTACTTC.

This clonotype has just a few counts. CDR3 loop: CASSLSGDITYNEQFF. The CDR3 DNA reads TGTGCCAGCAGCCTCTCCGGGGACATAACCTACAATGAGCAGTTCTTC. The chain links TRBV3-1 to TRBJ2-1; TRBD1 is a possible D gene (6 bases). This CDR3 is 16 amino acids long. The germline CDR1 and CDR2 sequences are LGHDT and YNNKEL (reference sequence). Trimming cost V 4 bases and J 2 bases, with 15 bases left between them.

V is TRBV12-3 or TRBV12-4 and J is TRBJ2-5, with D hard to call. V was shortened by 1 base and J by 0 bases, with 6 bases between the two germline ends. The CDR3 sequence is 14 residues long. Written as DNA, the CDR3 is TGTGCCAGCAGTTTAGAATCCCACCAAGAGACCCAGTACTTC. The encoded protein is CASSLESHQETQYF.

The chain couples TRBV30 to TRBJ2-7; tentative D call: TRBD2 (5 bases). The CDR3 is 15 amino acids. V dropped 0 bases and J dropped 1 base, with 13 bases sitting between them. CDR1 is GTSNPN, CDR2 SVGIG, per germline (reference sequence). As DNA, the CDR3 is TGTGCCTGGAGTGTGAGCCCGGGATGGTCCTACGAGCAGTACTTC. Its translation is CAWSVSPGWSYEQYF.

This clonotype was detected only a few times. This sequence joins TRBV5-5 and TRBJ2-3, with TRBD2 matching 7 bases. J was trimmed by 0 bases and V by 0 bases; bases with no gene match: 4. This CDR3 is 16 amino acids long. Germline CDR1 and CDR2: SGHKS and YYEKEE (reference sequence). The CDR3 loop is CASSLGWGGSTDTQYF. CDR3 DNA sequence: TGTGCCAGCAGCTTGGGGTGGGGGGGAAGCACAGATACGCAGTATTTT.

Only a few counts were recorded for this clonotype. The chain links TRBV12-3 or TRBV12-4 to TRBJ2-1; possibly TRBD2 for D (6 bases). CDR3 length: 13 amino acids. With 4 bases removed from V and 4 bases from J, the gap between germline ends came to 8 bases. In nucleotides, the CDR3 is TGTGCCAGCAGTTGGGGGGAATACAATGAGCAGTTCTTC. Translated: CASSWGEYNEQFF.

The chain employs TRBV7-2 and TRBJ1-1; tentatively, D is TRBD1 (5 bases). The CDR3 sequence is 16 residues long. Germline CDR1 SGHTA, CDR2 FQGNSA. V lost 3 bases and J lost 1, with 15 bases in between. CDR3 DNA sequence: TGTGCCAGCAGCTTCCCCCTCCAGGGCCGGAACACTGAAGCTTTCTTT. Its protein product is CASSFPLQGRNTEAFF.

The chain couples TRBV27 to TRBJ1-5; 7 positions match TRBD1. The trim removed 6 bases at V and 2 bases at J, leaving 10 bases unmatched. Per germline, CDR1 MNHEY and CDR2 SMNVEV (reference sequence). The CDR3 loop spans 16 amino acids. In nucleotides, the CDR3 is TGTGCCAGCAGGCCCCTACAGGGGTTGCGCAATCAGCCCCAGCATTTT. Translated, it gives CASRPLQGLRNQPQHF.

This clonotype has more than one count but fewer than ten. The gene calls are TRBV10-3 and TRBJ2-7, with D perhaps TRBD1 (6 bases). CDR3 length equals 14 residues. Trimming took 10 bases from V and 1 from J, leaving 17 bases between them. Per germline, CDR1 ENHRY and CDR2 SYGVKD. CDR3 in amino acids: CASSPWDISYEQYF. The CDR3 nucleotides read TGTGCCAGCAGCCCCTGGGACATTTCCTACGAGCAGTACTTC.

The table lists this clonotype with a few counts. This sequence joins TRBV5-1 and TRBJ1-4; no reliable D call. This CDR3 has 13 residues. Trimming removed 4 bases from V and 5 bases from J, with 9 bases in between. Germline V CDR1 and CDR2: SGHRS, YFSETQ. The CDR3 DNA reads TGCGCCAGCAGCGGCGGCCAGAATGAAAAACTGTTTTTT. Its protein product is CASSGGQNEKLFF.

The chain has TRBV20-1 and TRBJ2-3; the match to TRBD2 covers 16 bases. This CDR3 is 15 amino acids long. Unmatched junction bases numbered 2, after V lost 6 bases and J lost 2 bases. CDR1 and CDR2 (germline): DFQATT, SNEGSKA (reference sequence). CDR3 loop: CSAGTSGRATDTQYF. DNA of the CDR3: TGCAGTGCCGGGACTAGCGGGAGGGCCACAGATACGCAGTATTTT.

This clonotype was detected only a few times. The rearrangement joins TRBV4-3 to TRBJ1-1; unclear D gene. V lost 1 base and J lost 4, with 7 bases in between. Germline V gene sequence: CDR1 LGHNA, CDR2 YSLEER. The CDR3 sequence is 13 residues long. CDR3 coding DNA: TGCGCCAGCAGCCAAGGCCCCGGCACTGAAGCTTTCTTT. Its protein product is CASSQGPGTEAFF.

With respect to this clonotype: An end of the junction differs from the germline gene, which may be a read error. The gene calls are TRBV12-3 or TRBV12-4 and TRBJ2-7; D call uncertain. The CDR3 length is 12 residues. The CDR3 DNA follows: TGTGCCAGCAGAATAAGACCGGGTCCCCTCCATTTC. It translates to CASRIRPGPLHF.

This clonotype was counted many times. The rearrangement links TRBV4-1 to TRBJ2-7; D perhaps matches TRBD1 (5 bases). CDR1 is MGHRA and CDR2 is YSYEKL in the germline V gene. V was shortened by 1 base and J by 8 bases, with 18 bases between the two germline ends. CDR3 length: 15 residues. CDR3 amino acids: CASSQVGQGTFQQYF. The CDR3, as DNA: TGCGCCAGCAGCCAAGTTGGGCAGGGAACCTTCCAGCAGTACTTC.

This clonotype was seen more than once but under ten times. This chain uses TRBV6-1 with TRBJ2-7; 14 bases match TRBD2. The germline gives CDR1 MNHNS, CDR2 SASEGT. Losses at the gene ends were 8 bases for V and 4 bases for J; bases not matched to a gene: 1. The CDR3 is 13 residues long. The CDR3 nucleotides read TGTGCCAGCGGGACTAGCGGGGGATACGAGCAGTACTTC. Translating gives CASGTSGGYEQYF.

This sequence joins TRBV12-3 or TRBV12-4 and TRBJ2-3; the match to TRBD1 covers 7 bases. CDR3 length: 16 residues. The junction had 8 bases not matched to a gene; V was cut back by 5 bases and J by 0 bases. The CDR3 loop reads CASSDAGTVSTDTQYF. The CDR3 nucleotides are TGTGCCAGCAGTGATGCCGGGACAGTGAGCACAGATACGCAGTATTTT.

This clonotype was counted a few times. CDR3 loop: CASSFRDRGEQYF. The CDR3 bases are TGTGCCAGCAGTTTTAGAGATCGGGGGGAGCAGTACTTC. The chain couples TRBV12-3 or TRBV12-4 to TRBJ2-7; possibly TRBD2 for D (6 bases). The CDR3 totals 13 residues. Deletions cut 3 bases from V and 7 bases from J, with 13 bases between.

The chain couples TRBV9 to TRBJ1-1; unclear D gene. This CDR3 region has 13 residues. Per germline, CDR1 SGDLS and CDR2 YYNGEE. V lost 5 bases to trimming and J lost 11 bases, with 19 bases between them. CDR3 protein: CASRGMRSGFAFF. CDR3 nucleotides: TGTGCCAGCAGGGGGATGAGGTCGGGGTTCGCTTTCTTT. The full variable domain, completed using reference TRBV9 and TRBJ1-1, is DSGVTQTPKHLITATGQRVTLRCSPRSGDLSVYWYQQSLDQGLQFLIQYYNGEERAKGNILERFSAQQFPDLHSELNLSSLELGDSALYFCASRGMRSGFAFFGQGTRLTVV.

V gene TRBV29-1 combines with J gene TRBJ2-5; TRBD2 matches 9 bases. CDR3 length: 13 amino acids. J lost 5 bases, V lost 4 bases, and 5 bases had no gene match. Germline V lookup: CDR1 SQVTM, CDR2 ANQGSEA. The CDR3 reads CSVALAGRETQYF. In DNA form, the CDR3 reads TGCAGCGTTGCTCTAGCGGGGAGGGAGACCCAGTACTTC.

This clonotype was observed a few times. The chain joins TRBV24-1 to TRBJ2-1; 12 bases line up with TRBD2. Germline CDR1 KGHDR, CDR2 SFDVKD. The CDR3 covers 17 residues. The trim removed 3 bases at V and 2 bases at J, leaving 4 bases unmatched. The CDR3 spells CATSDPTSGSTYNEQFF. The CDR3 nucleotides are TGTGCCACCAGTGATCCGACTAGCGGGAGCACCTACAATGAGCAGTTCTTC.

This clonotype was counted only a few times. The chain has TRBV4-1 and TRBJ2-3; TRBD2 aligns across 12 bases. The CDR3 loop spans 16 amino acids. The J segment lost 4 bases and the V segment lost 3 bases, leaving 5 bases of the junction unmatched. Germline CDR1 MGHRA, CDR2 YSYEKL. CDR3 nucleotides: TGCGCCAGCAGCCAGCCTAGCGGGGGGGCTGCAGATACGCAGTATTTT. Translation: CASSQPSGGAADTQYF.